This T cell receptor (beta chain) derives from a study of OX40 agonist ivuxolimab in advanced cancers. Assay used: immunoSEQ multiplex PCR; TCRdb lists only in-frame clones, some missing. This table has almost 35,000 clones, about four fifths appearing once. The sample in question was CD4+ or CD8+ T cells sorted from blood, obtained in a trial of the OX40 agonist ivuxolimab. This clonotype originated in an adult with an advanced solid tumor such as melanoma, head and neck, liver or kidney cancer.

CDR3 region: CASSLVAGTGYEQYF. CDR3 DNA: TGCGCCAGCAGCTTGGTAGCGGGAACCGGGTACGAGCAGTACTTC. The V and J genes are TRBV5-1 and TRBJ2-7; 8 bases line up with TRBD2. In germline, CDR1 is SGHRS, CDR2 YFSETQ. The CDR3 contains 15 residues. V lost 0 bases and J lost 4; bases outside the gene matches: 6. The variable domain in full, with the rest retrieved from reference TRBV5-1 and TRBJ2-7, is KAGVTQTPRYLIKTRGQQVTLSCSPISGHRSVSWYQQTPGQGLQFLFEYFSETQRNKGNFPGRFSGRQFSNSRSEMNVSTLELGDSALYLCASSLVAGTGYEQYFGPGTRLTVT.